This entry concerns a single T cell receptor (beta chain). The CDR3 runs 16 residues. CDR1 is SGHTA, CDR2 FQGNSA, per germline. Trimming cost V 3 bases and J 0 bases, with 12 bases left between them. The data were produced by immunoSEQ multiplex PCR, yet TCRdb's version contains in-frame clones alone and is incomplete. The table records some 300,000 clones, less than 90% of them present only once. This record belongs to a study of blood T cell repertoires in COVID-19. The chain carries TRBV7-2 and TRBJ1-5; D is uncertain. The source material was peripheral blood. The TCR sequence derives from a woman between 70 and 85 years old with COVID-19, enrolled during active disease. The CDR3 coding sequence is TGTGCCAGCAGCTTCCTTTGGGCCGATAGCAATCAGCCCCAGCATTTT. It is translated as CASSFLWADSNQPQHF.